This T cell receptor (beta chain) appears in the sequencing data of a study of Ad26.COV2.S vaccination and SARS-CoV-2 variants. Regarding the study as a whole: Ad26.COV2.S recipients had broader spike-specific TCRs (P = 0.0014).

Germline V gene lookup returns CDR1 MNHEY and CDR2 SMNVEV (reference sequence). V shed 1 base and J shed 4 bases, with 5 bases lying between them. The CDR3 loop spans 13 amino acids. Profiling relied on immunoSEQ multiplex PCR, and the TCRdb table lists in-frame clones only, not all of them. The sample lists a few hundred thousand clones, 80% to 95% occurring once. Treatment of the sample: over 15 received Ad26.COV2.S at low or high dose, single or two shots; about 5 received placebo; per-sample allocation not given. All samples were drawn on day 63, counting from the first vaccine or placebo injection. Note on this clone: As yet, its antigen is unknown.

This sample comprised peripheral blood, obtained in a trial of Ad26.COV2.S vaccine versus placebo. V gene TRBV27 combines with J gene TRBJ2-1; D unclear. The source of this sequence is a person between 18 and 60 years old who received the Ad26.COV2.S COVID-19 vaccine or a placebo. Here the CDR3 reads CASSLLGYNEQFF. The CDR3 bases are TGTGCCAGCAGTTTATTGGGTTACAATGAGCAGTTCTTC.